This T cell receptor beta chain was sequenced during a study of T cells in Graves' hyperthyroidism and ophthalmopathy. Notes on this clonotype: The antigen remains undetermined.

RNA transcripts provided the source from which TCR beta CDR3 regions were amplified. Using the HTBI primer set, a first-round RT-PCR was run on the TCR CDR3. TCRdb processed the multiplex PCR reads anew with MiXCR; each CDR3 protein has one entry. Of about 600,000 distinct CDR3 sequences listed, about 15% were seen once; the top ten hold 12%. CDR1 and CDR2 from the germline V gene are SEHNR and FQNEAQ (reference sequence). The V and J ends lost 3 bases and 6 bases, in that order; junction bases with no gene match: 16. This CDR3 is 17 amino acids long. Duration under 3 months, a NOSPECS grade of at least 4, and a Clinical Activity Score of at least 3 characterized the ophthalmopathy patients. Notes on the study in general: The blood repertoire included most of the expanded thyroid clonotypes above 0.001.

This sequence was found in a woman between 45 and 60 years old with Graves' ophthalmopathy. The genes are TRBV7-9 and TRBJ1-2; TRBD1 agrees at 7 bases. The sample was blood. In DNA form, the CDR3 reads TGTGCCAGCAGCTTTCCCCTACAGGGGACTTCCCTTCATGGCTACACCTTC. This sequence encodes CASSFPLQGTSLHGYTF.